Shown below are 5 T cell receptor beta chains from a single sample sequenced in a study of cytomegalovirus exposure and HLA in healthy donors. The PCR used 60 Vbeta and 13 Jbeta primers. Sequencing used immunoSEQ multiplex PCR; TCRdb keeps in-frame clones, though not all of them. The sample shows under 200,000 clones, 65% to 85% of them seen only once. Specimen: PBMCs. The receptor source for this set is a woman aged 40 to 55 in good health and CMV-seropositive.

The genes are TRBV5-1 and TRBJ2-2; weak D call: TRBD2 (6 bases). The germline V and J ends were trimmed by 1 base and 4 bases, with 11 bases remaining between them. Per germline, CDR1 SGHRS and CDR2 YFSETQ. There are 15 residues in the CDR3. CDR3 bases: TGCGCCAGCAGCTTGAGGAGGGGAGGCACCGGGGAGCTGTTTTTT. It is translated as CASSLRRGGTGELFF.

The rearrangement links TRBV30 to TRBJ2-2; TRBD2 matches 11 bases. The V gene's germline CDR1 is GTSNPN and CDR2 SVGIG (reference sequence). The CDR3 has 16 residues. J lost 6 bases, V lost 1 base, and 7 bases had no gene match. The DNA for the CDR3 is TGTGCCTGGAGTGAGGTGGCACTAGCGGGGGCCGGGGAGCTGTTTTTT. Its translation: CAWSEVALAGAGELFF.

The chain combines TRBV6-1 with TRBJ2-7, with unresolved D. The CDR3 spans 15 residues. Trimming pared 1 base from V and 6 bases from J, leaving 16 bases between. The germline gives CDR1 MNHNS, CDR2 SASEGT. The CDR3 sequence: CASSEDEVEVREQYF. The DNA for the CDR3 is TGTGCCAGCAGTGAAGATGAGGTTGAGGTTCGCGAGCAGTACTTC.

This clone was recorded a few times. The rearrangement joins TRBV19 to TRBJ2-1, with a possible D match to TRBD2 (6 bases). V was pared by 5 bases and J by 2 bases, with 10 bases between. This CDR3 comprises 14 residues. CDR1 and CDR2 from the germline V gene are LNHDA and SQIVND (reference sequence). The CDR3 loop is CASSAGSAYNEQFF. CDR3 nucleotide sequence: TGTGCCAGTAGTGCGGGAAGCGCCTACAATGAGCAGTTCTTC.

The rearrangement joins TRBV18 to TRBJ2-5, with 9 bases fitting TRBD2. CDR1 and CDR2 (germline): KGHSH, LQKENI. CDR3 length: 14 residues. V lost 8 bases and J lost 4; bases outside the gene matches: 8. The CDR3 nucleotides read TGTGCCAGCCACCCTGGACTAGCGCGAGAGACCCAGTACTTC. As protein: CASHPGLARETQYF.